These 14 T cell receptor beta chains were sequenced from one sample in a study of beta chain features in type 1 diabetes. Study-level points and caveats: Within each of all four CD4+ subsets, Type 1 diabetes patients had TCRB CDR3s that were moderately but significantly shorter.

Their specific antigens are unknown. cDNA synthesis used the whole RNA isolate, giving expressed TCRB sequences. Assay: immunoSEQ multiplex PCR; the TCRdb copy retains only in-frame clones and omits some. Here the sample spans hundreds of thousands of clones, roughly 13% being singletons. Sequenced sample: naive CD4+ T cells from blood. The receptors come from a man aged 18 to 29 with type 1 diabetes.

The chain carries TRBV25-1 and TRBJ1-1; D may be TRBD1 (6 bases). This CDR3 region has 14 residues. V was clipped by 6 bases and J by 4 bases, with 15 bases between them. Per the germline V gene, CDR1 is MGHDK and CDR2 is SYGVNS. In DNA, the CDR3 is TGTGCCAGCAGAAAACTAGGGGGGAGCACTGAAGCTTTCTTT. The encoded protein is CASRKLGGSTEAFF. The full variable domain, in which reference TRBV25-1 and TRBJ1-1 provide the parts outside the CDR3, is EADIYQTPRYLVIGTGKKITLECSQTMGHDKMYWYQQDPGMELHLIHYSYGVNSTEKGDLSSESTVSRIRTEHFPLTLESARPSHTSQYLCASRKLGGSTEAFFGQGTRLTVV.

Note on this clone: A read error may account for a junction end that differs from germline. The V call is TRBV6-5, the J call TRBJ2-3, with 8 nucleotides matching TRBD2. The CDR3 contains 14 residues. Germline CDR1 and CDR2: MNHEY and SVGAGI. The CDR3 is CASSYYGGADTQYF. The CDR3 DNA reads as TGTGCCAGCAGCTACTACGGGGGGGCAGATACGCAGTATTTT.

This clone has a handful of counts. CDR3 region: CASSPGTSGSPTDTQYF. In nucleotides, the CDR3 is TGCGCCAGCAGCCCCGGGACTAGCGGAAGCCCCACAGATACGCAGTATTTT. The V gene is TRBV5-1, the J gene TRBJ2-3; TRBD2 aligns across 11 bases. CDR3 length equals 17 residues. J gave up 2 bases and V 4 bases, and 9 bases lay outside the gene matches. Germline values: CDR1 SGHRS, CDR2 YFSETQ.

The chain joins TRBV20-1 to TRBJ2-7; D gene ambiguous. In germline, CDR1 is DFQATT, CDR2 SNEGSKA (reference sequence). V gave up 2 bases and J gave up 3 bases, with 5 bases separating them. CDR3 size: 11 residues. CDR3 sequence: CSARWDYEQYF. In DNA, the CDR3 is TGCAGTGCTAGATGGGACTACGAGCAGTACTTC.

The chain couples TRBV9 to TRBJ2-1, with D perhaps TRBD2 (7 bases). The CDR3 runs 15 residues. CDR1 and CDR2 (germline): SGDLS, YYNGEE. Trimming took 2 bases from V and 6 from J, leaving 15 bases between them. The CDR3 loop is CASSVWGGPFNEQFF. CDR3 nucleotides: TGTGCCAGCAGCGTTTGGGGGGGCCCATTCAATGAGCAGTTCTTC. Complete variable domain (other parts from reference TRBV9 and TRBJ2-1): DSGVTQTPKHLITATGQRVTLRCSPRSGDLSVYWYQQSLDQGLQFLIQYYNGEERAKGNILERFSAQQFPDLHSELNLSSLELGDSALYFCASSVWGGPFNEQFFGPGTRLTVL.

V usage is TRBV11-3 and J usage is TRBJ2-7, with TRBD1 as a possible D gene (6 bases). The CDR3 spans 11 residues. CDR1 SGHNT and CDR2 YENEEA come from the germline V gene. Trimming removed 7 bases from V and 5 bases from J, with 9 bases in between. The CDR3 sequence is CASTPGDEQYF. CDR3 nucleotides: TGTGCCAGCACCCCAGGGGACGAGCAGTACTTC.

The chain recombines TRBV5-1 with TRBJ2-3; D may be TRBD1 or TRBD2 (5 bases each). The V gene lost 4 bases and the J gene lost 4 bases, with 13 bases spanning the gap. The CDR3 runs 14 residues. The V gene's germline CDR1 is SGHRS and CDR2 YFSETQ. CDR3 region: CASSPEGTADTQYF. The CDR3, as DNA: TGCGCCAGCAGCCCCGAAGGGACGGCAGATACGCAGTATTTT. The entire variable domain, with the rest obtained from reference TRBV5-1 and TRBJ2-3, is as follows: KAGVTQTPRYLIKTRGQQVTLSCSPISGHRSVSWYQQTPGQGLQFLFEYFSETQRNKGNFPGRFSGRQFSNSRSEMNVSTLELGDSALYLCASSPEGTADTQYFGPGTRLTVL.

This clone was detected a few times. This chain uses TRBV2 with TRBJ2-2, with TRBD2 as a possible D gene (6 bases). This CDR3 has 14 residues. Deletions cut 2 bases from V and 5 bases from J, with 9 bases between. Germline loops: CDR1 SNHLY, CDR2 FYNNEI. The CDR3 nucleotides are TGTGCCAGCAGTGAATGGGGGGAGACCGGGGAGCTGTTTTTT. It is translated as CASSEWGETGELFF.

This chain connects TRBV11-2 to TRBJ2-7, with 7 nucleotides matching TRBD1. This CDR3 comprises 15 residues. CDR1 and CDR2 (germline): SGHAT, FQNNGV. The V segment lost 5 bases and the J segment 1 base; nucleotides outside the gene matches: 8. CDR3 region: CASSARMDRSYEQYF. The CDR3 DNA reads TGTGCCAGCAGCGCACGCATGGACAGGTCCTACGAGCAGTACTTC.

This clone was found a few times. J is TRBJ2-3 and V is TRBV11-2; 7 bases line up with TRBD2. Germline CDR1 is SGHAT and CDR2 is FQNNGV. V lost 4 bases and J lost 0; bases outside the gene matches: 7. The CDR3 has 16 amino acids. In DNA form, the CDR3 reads TGTGCCAGCAGCTCAACTAGCGCTTCTAGCACAGATACGCAGTATTTT. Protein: CASSSTSASSTDTQYF.

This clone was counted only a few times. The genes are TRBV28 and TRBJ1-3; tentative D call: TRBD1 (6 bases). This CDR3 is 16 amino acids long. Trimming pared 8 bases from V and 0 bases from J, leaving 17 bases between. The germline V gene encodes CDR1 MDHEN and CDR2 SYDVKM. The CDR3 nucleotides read TGTGCCAGCCGAACGCAGGGGAGCTACTCTGGAAACACCATATATTTT. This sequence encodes CASRTQGSYSGNTIYF.

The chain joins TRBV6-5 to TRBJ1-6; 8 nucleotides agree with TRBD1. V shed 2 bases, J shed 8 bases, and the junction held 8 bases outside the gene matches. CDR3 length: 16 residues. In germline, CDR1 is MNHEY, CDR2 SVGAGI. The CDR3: CASSYNRDRLYSPLHF. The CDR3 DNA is TGTGCCAGCAGTTACAACCGGGACAGGCTGTATTCACCCCTCCACTTT.

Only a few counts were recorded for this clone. CDR3 sequence (DNA): TGCAGCGTTCTGTACAGGGGCCCTGAAGCTTTCTTT. Encoded protein: CSVLYRGPEAFF. V usage is TRBV29-1 and J usage is TRBJ1-1; 7 bases are a match to TRBD1. J lost 6 bases, V lost 5 bases, and 6 bases had no gene match. Germline CDR1 SQVTM, CDR2 ANQGSEA. The CDR3 is 12 amino acids.

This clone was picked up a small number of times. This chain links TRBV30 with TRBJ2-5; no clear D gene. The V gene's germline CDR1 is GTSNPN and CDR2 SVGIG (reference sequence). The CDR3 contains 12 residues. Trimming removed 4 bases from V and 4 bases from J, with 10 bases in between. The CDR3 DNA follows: TGTGCCTGGAAGTCTCCACCAGAGACCCAGTACTTC. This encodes CAWKSPPETQYF.